The present T cell receptor beta chain was sequenced within a study of cytotoxic CD8 clonotypes in ibrutinib-treated CLL. Overall study: Among patients, around 25 responded partially and 2 completely; 14 then stayed remitted and some 12 progressed after median around 73 months.

Remarks on this clone: Antigen: not known.

Deep sequencing aimed at 1 in 200,000 to 1 in 1 million T cells' resolution. Assay: immunoSEQ multiplex PCR; the TCRdb copy retains only in-frame clones and omits some. In the table there are over 150,000 clones, more than 65% of which are singletons. The study's findings and limits: Clonality went higher at ibrutinib response and then dropped back toward baseline at progression.

The CDR3 loop spans 16 amino acids. Germline V gene lookup returns CDR1 SGDLS and CDR2 YYNGEE. After removal of 0 bases from V and 3 bases from J, the junction contained 5 bases not matched to a gene. This TCR was sampled from a human donor with chronic lymphocytic leukemia. This sequence joins TRBV9 and TRBJ2-2, with 7 bases identical to TRBD2. Here the sequenced sample was PBMCs, taken after 12 months of ibrutinib treatment. The CDR3 sequence is CASSVGGRAYTGELFF. The CDR3 bases are TGTGCCAGCAGCGTAGGAGGGAGGGCCTACACCGGGGAGCTGTTTTTT.